This TCR beta chain was found in a study of blood T cell repertoires in COVID-19. For the study at large: The United States, Italy and Spain provided the acute and convalescent COVID-19 samples. PBMCs, B-cell-depleted T cells, or T cells were the source of the cDNA or gDNA that made up the material.

Clones were read by immunoSEQ multiplex PCR, and TCRdb kept only the in-frame ones, dropping some. The profile covers 95,000 to 100,000 clones, with approximately 85% appearing a single time and 15% to 20% taken by the ten largest. CDR1 is MNHEY and CDR2 is SVGEGT in the germline V gene. The CDR3 sequence is 15 residues long. V lost 2 bases and J lost 5, with 15 bases in between. The source is a woman older than 75 with active or convalescent COVID-19. The genes are TRBV6-2 or TRBV6-3 and TRBJ1-1, with D perhaps TRBD1 (5 bases). The sequenced material came from peripheral blood. The CDR3 DNA sequence: TGTGCCAGCAGTTACCCGGGGGACCGCTATACTGAAGCTTTCTTT. Its translation: CASSYPGDRYTEAFF.